The 20 T cell receptor beta chains below come from one sample, sequenced in a study of blood T cell repertoires in COVID-19. Using immunoSEQ multiplex PCR, the repertoire was profiled, and TCRdb retains in-frame clones only, with some absent. The sample shows approximately 230,000 clones, 70% to 90% of them seen only once. Sequencing used peripheral blood. The receptor source for this set is a man aged 18 to 30 with active or convalescent COVID-19.

The chain joins TRBV28 to TRBJ2-3, with TRBD1 as a possible D gene (5 bases). CDR1 is MDHEN and CDR2 is SYDVKM in the germline V gene. The CDR3 contains 16 residues. Trimming removed 7 bases at V and 1 base at J, with 18 bases between. Written as DNA, the CDR3 is TGTGCCAGCACCCAATTTCAGGGTGGGGGCACAGATACGCAGTATTTT. It encodes CASTQFQGGGTDTQYF.

The rearrangement joins TRBV28 to TRBJ2-7; possibly TRBD1 for D (5 bases). Germline V gene sequence: CDR1 MDHEN, CDR2 SYDVKM. There are 14 residues in the CDR3. Trimming took off 2 bases at V and 2 bases at J, with 10 bases between the two ends. CDR3 in amino acids: CASSLQGWTYEQYF. The DNA of the CDR3 is TGTGCCAGCAGTTTACAGGGTTGGACCTACGAGCAGTACTTC.

J is TRBJ1-4 and V is TRBV3-1 (or the pseudogene TRBV3-2); 8 bases align to TRBD1. This CDR3 is built from 15 residues. The V segment lost 5 bases and the J segment 6 bases; nucleotides outside the gene matches: 8. From germline, CDR1 is LGHDT and CDR2 YNNKEL (reference sequence). The DNA of the CDR3 is TGTGCCAGCAGCAAGAGAGGACAGGGACATGAAAAACTGTTTTTT. Its protein product is CASSKRGQGHEKLFF.

J is TRBJ2-1 and V is TRBV6-2 or TRBV6-3; D is possibly TRBD1 (6 bases). Trimming took off 7 bases at V and 5 bases at J, with 15 bases between the two ends. This CDR3 comprises 14 residues. From germline, CDR1 is MNHEY and CDR2 SVGEGT. In DNA, the CDR3 is TGTGCCAGCACCCCCTGGGGGCGGGACAATGAGCAGTTCTTC. Its translation is CASTPWGRDNEQFF.

The chain couples TRBV3-1 (or the pseudogene TRBV3-2) to TRBJ2-2, with TRBD2 matching 9 bases. The junction had 5 bases not matched to a gene; V was cut back by 2 bases and J by 4 bases. Germline V gives CDR1 LGHDT, CDR2 YNNKEL (reference sequence). The CDR3 is 16 residues long. In DNA, the CDR3 is TGTGCCAGCAGCCAATTTGGCGGGAGGGCCACCGGGGAGCTGTTTTTT. Its translation is CASSQFGGRATGELFF.

This chain links TRBV11-3 with TRBJ2-1; 9 bases are a match to TRBD2. Germline-derived CDR1 and CDR2 are SGHNT and YENEEA. Trimming at V came to 4 bases and at J to 9 bases, leaving 13 bases not matched to a gene. The CDR3 totals 16 residues. The CDR3: CASSSSSGGRGGEQFF. CDR3 coding DNA: TGTGCCAGCAGCTCCAGCAGCGGGGGGCGCGGGGGTGAGCAGTTCTTC. The full variable domain, rest sourced from reference TRBV11-3 and TRBJ2-1, is EAGVVQSPRYKIIEKKQPVAFWCNPISGHNTLYWYLQNLGQGPELLIRYENEEAVDDSQLPKDRFSAERLKGVDSTLKIQPAELGDSAVYLCASSSSSGGRGGEQFFGPGTRLTVL.

V usage is TRBV4-3 and J usage is TRBJ1-6, with D unclear. The CDR3 is 14 residues long. The germline V gene has CDR1 LGHNA and CDR2 YSLEER. Trimming pared 0 bases from V and 8 bases from J, leaving 8 bases between. DNA for the CDR3: TGCGCCAGCAGCCAAGAGTTGCGGGATTCACCCCTCCACTTT. Residues: CASSQELRDSPLHF.

Only one count was recorded for this clone. This chain connects TRBV5-6 to TRBJ2-7, with 10 bases lining up with TRBD2. V dropped 4 bases and J dropped 5; count of bases not matched to a gene: 9. The CDR3 is 15 residues long. Germline values: CDR1 SGHDT, CDR2 YYEEEE. The DNA for the CDR3 is TGTGCCAGCAGCCCTCAAGCGGGAGGGCACCACGAGCAGTACTTC. Translating it yields CASSPQAGGHHEQYF.

The gene calls are TRBV15 and TRBJ1-5; D may be TRBD1 (5 bases). The length of the CDR3 is 14 residues. The V gene's germline CDR1 is LNHNV and CDR2 YYDKDF (reference sequence). V dropped 1 base and J dropped 5 bases, with 9 bases sitting between them. CDR3 coding DNA: TGTGCCACCAGCAGAGCGGGGGAATATCAGCCCCAGCATTTT. This translates into CATSRAGEYQPQHF.

The chain joins TRBV25-1 to TRBJ1-2, with D unclear. With 5 bases removed from V and 3 bases from J, the gap between germline ends came to 13 bases. Germline V lookup: CDR1 MGHDK, CDR2 SYGVNS. CDR3 size: 14 residues. CDR3 nucleotide sequence: TGTGCCAGCAGTTCCTCTGAGGGTGACTATGGCTACACCTTC. Its protein product is CASSSSEGDYGYTF.

V and J are TRBV5-4 and TRBJ1-4; 8 bases match TRBD1. After removal of 3 bases from V and 4 bases from J, the junction contained 5 bases not matched to a gene. Germline CDR1 reads SGHNT; CDR2 reads YYREEE (reference sequence). The CDR3 is 15 amino acids. CDR3 residues: CASSSPTGDNEKLFF. CDR3 DNA sequence: TGTGCCAGCAGCTCCCCGACAGGGGATAATGAAAAACTGTTTTTT.

The chain has TRBV5-4 and TRBJ2-1; 8 nucleotides line up with TRBD1. The CDR3 is 14 amino acids. V shed 4 bases and J 9 bases; nucleotides not matched to a gene: 9. Per the germline V gene, CDR1 is SGHNT and CDR2 is YYREEE (reference sequence). In DNA, the CDR3 is TGTGCCAGCAGCGGGGGACAGGCCGCATCTGAGCAGTTCTTC. It encodes CASSGGQAASEQFF.

The CDR3 DNA is TGTGCCAGCAGCCCAGGACAGTTAAACACTGAAGCTTTCTTT. Translation gives CASSPGQLNTEAFF. The gene calls are TRBV7-6 and TRBJ1-1, with D perhaps matching TRBD1 (6 bases). In germline, CDR1 is SGHVS, CDR2 FNYEAQ. The CDR3 is 14 residues long. Deletions cut 5 bases from V and 2 bases from J, with 12 bases between.

The J gene is TRBJ2-7, the V gene TRBV11-2; D is perhaps TRBD1 (6 bases). The germline CDR1 and CDR2 sequences are SGHAT and FQNNGV. The CDR3 length is 14 residues. Deletions cut 3 bases from V and 4 bases from J, with 13 bases between. CDR3 sequence reads: CASSFGTGSYEQYF. The CDR3 nucleotides are TGTGCCAGCAGCTTCGGAACAGGGTCGTACGAGCAGTACTTC. Complete variable domain (other parts from reference TRBV11-2 and TRBJ2-7): EAGVAQSPRYKIIEKRQSVAFWCNPISGHATLYWYQQILGQGPKLLIQFQNNGVVDDSQLPKDRFSAERLKGVDSTLKIQPAKLEDSAVYLCASSFGTGSYEQYFGPGTRLTVT.

The chain employs TRBV19 and TRBJ2-5; 14 nucleotides agree with TRBD2. The CDR3 length is 18 residues. CDR1 is LNHDA, CDR2 SQIVND, per germline (reference sequence). J lost 2 bases, V lost 4 bases, and 9 bases had no gene match. The CDR3 DNA reads TGTGCCAGTAGTAGACTGACTAGCGGGAGGGCGAGGCAAGAGACCCAGTACTTC. Residues: CASSRLTSGRARQETQYF.

The rearrangement links TRBV28 to TRBJ1-4, with D possibly being TRBD1 (6 bases). Germline V lookup: CDR1 MDHEN, CDR2 SYDVKM. Trimming stripped 2 bases from V and 8 bases from J, with 18 bases between. This CDR3 comprises 16 residues. The CDR3 spells CASSLKEAGESEKLFF. The CDR3 region has the DNA TGTGCCAGCAGTTTAAAGGAGGCAGGGGAAAGCGAAAAACTGTTTTTT.

The V call is TRBV10-2, the J call TRBJ1-5; tentatively, D is TRBD1 (6 bases). The CDR3 has 13 amino acids. V lost 6 bases and J 1 base, leaving 7 bases between the germline ends. Germline CDR1 is WSHSY and CDR2 is SAAADI. The CDR3 DNA sequence: TGCGCCAGCAGAGGGGGAAGCAATCAGCCCCAGCATTTT. As protein: CASRGGSNQPQHF.

This clone was picked up a small number of times. The rearrangement links TRBV9 to TRBJ2-3; 13 nucleotides align to TRBD2. From germline, CDR1 is SGDLS and CDR2 YYNGEE. The CDR3 has 16 residues. The V segment lost 4 bases and the J segment 4 bases; nucleotides outside the gene matches: 6. CDR3 sequence reads: CASSPRTSGGSDTQYF. In DNA form, the CDR3 reads TGTGCCAGCAGCCCACGGACTAGCGGGGGATCAGATACGCAGTATTTT.

This rearrangement joins TRBV27 to TRBJ1-1; TRBD1 matches at 8 bases. The germline gives CDR1 MNHEY, CDR2 SMNVEV (reference sequence). V lost 5 bases and J lost 3; bases outside the gene matches: 5. The CDR3 has 14 amino acids. The CDR3, as DNA: TGTGCCAGCAGTCCGCAGGGGGCTGACACTGAAGCTTTCTTT. Amino acid sequence: CASSPQGADTEAFF.

The gene calls are TRBV5-5 and TRBJ1-2; D gene ambiguous. V was pared by 0 bases and J by 0 bases, with 15 bases between. CDR3 length: 17 amino acids. Germline CDR1 and CDR2: SGHKS and YYEKEE (reference sequence). The CDR3 spells CASSLVVVEAANYGYTF. CDR3 nucleotide sequence: TGTGCCAGCAGCTTGGTGGTCGTAGAGGCAGCTAACTATGGCTACACCTTC.